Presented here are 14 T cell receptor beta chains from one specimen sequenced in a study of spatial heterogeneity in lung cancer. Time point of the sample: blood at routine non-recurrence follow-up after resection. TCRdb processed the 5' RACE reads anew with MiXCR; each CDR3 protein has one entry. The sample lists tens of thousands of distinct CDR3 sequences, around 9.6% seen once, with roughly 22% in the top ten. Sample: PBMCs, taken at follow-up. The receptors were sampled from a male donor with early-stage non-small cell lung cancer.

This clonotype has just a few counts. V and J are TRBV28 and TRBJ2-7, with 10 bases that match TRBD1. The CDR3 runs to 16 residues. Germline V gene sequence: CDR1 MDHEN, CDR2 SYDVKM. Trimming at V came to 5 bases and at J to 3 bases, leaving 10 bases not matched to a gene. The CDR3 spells CASSPPRDRGYYEQYF. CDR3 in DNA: TGTGCCAGCAGTCCCCCCCGGGACAGGGGATACTACGAGCAGTACTTC.

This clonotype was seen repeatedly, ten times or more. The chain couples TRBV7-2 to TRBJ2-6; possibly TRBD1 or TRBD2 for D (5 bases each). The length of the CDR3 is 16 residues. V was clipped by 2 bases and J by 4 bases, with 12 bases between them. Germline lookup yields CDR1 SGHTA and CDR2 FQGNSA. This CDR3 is CASSLYSGTGANVLTF. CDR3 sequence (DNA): TGTGCCAGCAGCTTATACTCAGGGACGGGGGCCAACGTCCTGACTTTC.

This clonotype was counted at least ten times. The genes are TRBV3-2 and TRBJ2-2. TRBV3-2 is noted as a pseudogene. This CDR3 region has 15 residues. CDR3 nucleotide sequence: TGTGCCAGCAGCCCATATCGGCCAGACACCGGGGAGCTGTTTTTT. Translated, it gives CASSPYRPDTGELFF.

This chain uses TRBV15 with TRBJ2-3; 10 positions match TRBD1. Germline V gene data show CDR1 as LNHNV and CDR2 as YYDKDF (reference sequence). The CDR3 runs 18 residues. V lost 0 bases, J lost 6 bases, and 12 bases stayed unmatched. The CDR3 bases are TGTGCCACCAGCAGAGATCAGGCGGGACAGGGGAATGAGGATACGCAGTATTTT. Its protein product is CATSRDQAGQGNEDTQYF.

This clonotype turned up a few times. Here the CDR3 DNA reads TGTGCCAGCAGTTTATCAGGGGGTACGTACGAGCAGTACTTC. This encodes CASSLSGGTYEQYF. The chain carries TRBV28 and TRBJ2-7, with 7 nucleotides matching TRBD1. Germline-derived CDR1 and CDR2 are MDHEN and SYDVKM. This CDR3 has 14 residues. Trimming took 1 base from V and 4 from J; bases not matched to a gene: 4.

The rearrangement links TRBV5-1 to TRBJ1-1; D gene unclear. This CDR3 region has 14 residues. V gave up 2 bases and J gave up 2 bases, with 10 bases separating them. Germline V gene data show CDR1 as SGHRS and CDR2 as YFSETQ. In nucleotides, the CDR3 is TGCGCCAGCAGCTTCCTGGACCTTAACACTGAAGCTTTCTTT. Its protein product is CASSFLDLNTEAFF. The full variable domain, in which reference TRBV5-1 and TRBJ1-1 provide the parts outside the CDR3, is KAGVTQTPRYLIKTRGQQVTLSCSPISGHRSVSWYQQTPGQGLQFLFEYFSETQRNKGNFPGRFSGRQFSNSRSEMNVSTLELGDSALYLCASSFLDLNTEAFFGQGTRLTVV.

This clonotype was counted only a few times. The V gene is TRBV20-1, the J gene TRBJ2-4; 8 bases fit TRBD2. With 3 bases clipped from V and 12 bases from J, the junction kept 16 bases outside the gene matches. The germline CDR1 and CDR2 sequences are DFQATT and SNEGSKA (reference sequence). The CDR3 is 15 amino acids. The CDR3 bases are TGCAGTGCTAGGGAGGAGGGTAGCGGGAAAATTTATCAGTACTTC. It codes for CSAREEGSGKIYQYF.

CDR3 coding DNA: TGTGCCAGCAGTCCCGGACAGGGGAAGAACCAAAATGAAAAACTGTTTTTT. This codes for CASSPGQGKNQNEKLFF. J is TRBJ1-4 and V is TRBV28, with 9 nucleotides matching TRBD1. Germline V gene data show CDR1 as MDHEN and CDR2 as SYDVKM. V dropped 5 bases and J dropped 5; count of bases not matched to a gene: 12. The CDR3 contains 17 residues.

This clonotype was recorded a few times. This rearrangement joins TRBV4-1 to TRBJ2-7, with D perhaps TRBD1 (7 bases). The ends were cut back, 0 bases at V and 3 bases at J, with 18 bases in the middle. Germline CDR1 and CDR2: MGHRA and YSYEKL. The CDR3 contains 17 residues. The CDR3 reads CASSQDPSGGTNYEQYF. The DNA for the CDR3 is TGCGCCAGCAGCCAAGATCCCTCAGGGGGGACGAACTACGAGCAGTACTTC.

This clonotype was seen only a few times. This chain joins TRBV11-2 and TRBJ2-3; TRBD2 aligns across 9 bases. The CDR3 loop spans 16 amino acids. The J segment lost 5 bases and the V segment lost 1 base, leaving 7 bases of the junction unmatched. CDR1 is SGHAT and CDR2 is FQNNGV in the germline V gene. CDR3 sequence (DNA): TGTGCCAGCAGCTTAGGAAGAGCGGGGGGTATAGATACGCAGTATTTT. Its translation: CASSLGRAGGIDTQYF.

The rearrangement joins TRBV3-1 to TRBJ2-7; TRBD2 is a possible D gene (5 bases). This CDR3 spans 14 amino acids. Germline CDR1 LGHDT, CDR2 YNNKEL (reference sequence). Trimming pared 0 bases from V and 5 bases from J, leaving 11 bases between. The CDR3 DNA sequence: TGTGCCAGCAGCCAAGAGACGACTATCGACGAGCAGTACTTC. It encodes CASSQETTIDEQYF.

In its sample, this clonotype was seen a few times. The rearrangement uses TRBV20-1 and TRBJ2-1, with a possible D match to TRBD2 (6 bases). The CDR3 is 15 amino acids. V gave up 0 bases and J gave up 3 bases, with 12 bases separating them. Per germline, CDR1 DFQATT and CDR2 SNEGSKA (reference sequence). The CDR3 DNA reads TGCAGTGCTAGAGATTATACGGGAGACTACAATGAGCAGTTCTTC. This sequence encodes CSARDYTGDYNEQFF.

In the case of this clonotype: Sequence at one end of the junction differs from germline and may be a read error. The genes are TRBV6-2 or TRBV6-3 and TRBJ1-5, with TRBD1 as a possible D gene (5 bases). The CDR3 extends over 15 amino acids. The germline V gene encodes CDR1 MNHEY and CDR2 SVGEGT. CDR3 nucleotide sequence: TGTGCCAGCAGTTACCAAAAGAGGGGTAGAGAGCCCCGGCATTTT. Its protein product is CASSYQKRGREPRHF.

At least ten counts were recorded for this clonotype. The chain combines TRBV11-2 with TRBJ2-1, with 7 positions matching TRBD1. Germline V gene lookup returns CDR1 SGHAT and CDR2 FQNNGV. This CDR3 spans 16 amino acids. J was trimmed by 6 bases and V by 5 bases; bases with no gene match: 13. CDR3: CASSPTRTGGPNEQFF. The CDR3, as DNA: TGTGCCAGCAGCCCCACCAGGACAGGCGGCCCCAATGAGCAGTTCTTC.